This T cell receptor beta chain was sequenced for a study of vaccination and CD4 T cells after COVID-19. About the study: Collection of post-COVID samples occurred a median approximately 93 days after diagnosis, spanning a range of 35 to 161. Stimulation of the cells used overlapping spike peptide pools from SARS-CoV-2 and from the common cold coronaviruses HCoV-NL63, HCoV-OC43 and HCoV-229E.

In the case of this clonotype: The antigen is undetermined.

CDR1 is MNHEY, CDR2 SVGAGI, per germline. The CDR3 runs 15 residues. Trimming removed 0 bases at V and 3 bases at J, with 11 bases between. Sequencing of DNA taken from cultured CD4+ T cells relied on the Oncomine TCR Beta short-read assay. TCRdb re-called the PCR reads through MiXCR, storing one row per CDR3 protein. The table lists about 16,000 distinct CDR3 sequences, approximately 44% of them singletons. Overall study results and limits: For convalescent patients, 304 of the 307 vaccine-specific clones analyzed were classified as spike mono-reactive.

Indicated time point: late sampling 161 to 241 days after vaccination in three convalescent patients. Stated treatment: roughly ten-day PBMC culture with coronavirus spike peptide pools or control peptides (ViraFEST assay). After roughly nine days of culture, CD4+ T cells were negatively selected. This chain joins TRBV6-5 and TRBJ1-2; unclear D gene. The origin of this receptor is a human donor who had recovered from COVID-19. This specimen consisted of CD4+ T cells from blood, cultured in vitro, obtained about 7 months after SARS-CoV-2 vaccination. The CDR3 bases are TGTGCCAGCAGTTACTCGAGTGGCGGGGACTATGGCTACACCTTC. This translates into CASSYSSGGDYGYTF.